Sequencing of this T cell receptor (beta chain) was carried out in a study of T-cell memory formation after mild COVID-19. Study-level background: TCR clusters were largely donor specific.

Study conclusions and caveats: The CD4+ clones that contracted clustered mainly within CM and EM, and the CD8+ clones concentrated in EMRA. CD4/CD8 balance characterized clones contracting day 15 to 85, and CD4+ skew characterized later expanders.

Employing constant-segment primers, 5'RACE generated TCR alpha and TCR beta cDNA libraries bearing sample barcodes and UMIs. TCRdb analysed the 5' RACE reads with MiXCR anew, one entry per CDR3 protein. The data show 550,000 to 700,000 distinct CDR3 sequences, 15% to 20% seen once. CDR1 and CDR2 from the germline V gene are SGHRS and YFSETQ. There are 16 residues in the CDR3. V lost 2 bases, J lost 0 bases, and 4 bases stayed unmatched. On this clonotype itself: Its antigen remains unidentified.

The chain links TRBV5-1 to TRBJ2-3, with 9 positions matching TRBD2. Source material: PBMCs or a T cell subset sorted from them (not recorded which). The TCR was taken from an adult woman who had mild COVID-19 (a few samples of this study predate the infection). Cell type and time point are not known. CDR3 DNA sequence: TGCGCCAGCAGCTTAACTGCGGGGGGGAGCACAGATACGCAGTATTTT. Residues: CASSLTAGGSTDTQYF.